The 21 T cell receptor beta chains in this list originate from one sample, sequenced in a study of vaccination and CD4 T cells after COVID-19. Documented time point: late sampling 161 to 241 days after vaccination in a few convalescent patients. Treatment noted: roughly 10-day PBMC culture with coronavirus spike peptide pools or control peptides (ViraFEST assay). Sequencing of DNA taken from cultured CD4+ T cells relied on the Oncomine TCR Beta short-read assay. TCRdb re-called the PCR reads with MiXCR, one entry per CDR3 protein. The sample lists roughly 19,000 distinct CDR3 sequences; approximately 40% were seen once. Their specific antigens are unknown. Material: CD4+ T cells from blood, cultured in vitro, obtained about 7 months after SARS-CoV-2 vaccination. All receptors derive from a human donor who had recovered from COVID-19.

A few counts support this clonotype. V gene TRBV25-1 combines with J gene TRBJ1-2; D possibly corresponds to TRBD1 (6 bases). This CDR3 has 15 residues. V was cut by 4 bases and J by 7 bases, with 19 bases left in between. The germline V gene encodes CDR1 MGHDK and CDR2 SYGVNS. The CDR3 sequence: CASSGSGAGYSGYTF. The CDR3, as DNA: TGTGCCAGCAGTGGTTCAGGGGCAGGTTACAGTGGCTACACCTTC.

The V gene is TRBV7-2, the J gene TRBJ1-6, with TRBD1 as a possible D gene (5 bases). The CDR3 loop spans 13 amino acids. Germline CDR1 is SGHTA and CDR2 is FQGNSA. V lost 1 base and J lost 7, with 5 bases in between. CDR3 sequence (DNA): TGTGCCAGCAGCTTAGAGGGGAATTCACCCCTCCACTTT. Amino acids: CASSLEGNSPLHF. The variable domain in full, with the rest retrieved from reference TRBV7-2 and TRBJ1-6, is GAGVSQSPSNKVTEKGKDVELRCDPISGHTALYWYRQSLGQGLEFLIYFQGNSAPDKSGLPSDRFSAERTGGSVSTLTIQRTQQEDSAVYLCASSLEGNSPLHFGNGTRLTVT.

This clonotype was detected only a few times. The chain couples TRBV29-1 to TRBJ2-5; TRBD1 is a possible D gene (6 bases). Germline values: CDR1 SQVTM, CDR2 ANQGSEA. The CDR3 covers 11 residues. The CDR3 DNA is TGCAGTTGGACAGTTCAAGAGACCCAGTACTTC. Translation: CSWTVQETQYF.

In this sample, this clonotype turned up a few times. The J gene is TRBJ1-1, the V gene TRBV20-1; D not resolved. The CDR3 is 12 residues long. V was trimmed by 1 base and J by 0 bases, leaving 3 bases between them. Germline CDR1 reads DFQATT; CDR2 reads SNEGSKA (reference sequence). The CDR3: CSARVMNTEAFF. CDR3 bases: TGCAGTGCTAGAGTTATGAACACTGAAGCTTTCTTT.

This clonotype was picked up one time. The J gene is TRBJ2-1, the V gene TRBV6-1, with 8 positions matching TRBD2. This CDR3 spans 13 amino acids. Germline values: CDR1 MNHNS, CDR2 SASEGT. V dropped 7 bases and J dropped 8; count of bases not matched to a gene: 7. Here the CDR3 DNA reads TGTGCCAGCACCCGGACTAGCCTCCATGAGCAGTTCTTC. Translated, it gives CASTRTSLHEQFF.

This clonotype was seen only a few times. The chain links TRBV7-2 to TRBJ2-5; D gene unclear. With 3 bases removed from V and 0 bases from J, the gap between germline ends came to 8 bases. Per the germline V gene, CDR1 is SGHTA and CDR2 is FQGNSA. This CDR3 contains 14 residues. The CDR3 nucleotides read TGTGCCAGCAGCTTGACGGCGTACCAAGAGACCCAGTACTTC. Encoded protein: CASSLTAYQETQYF.

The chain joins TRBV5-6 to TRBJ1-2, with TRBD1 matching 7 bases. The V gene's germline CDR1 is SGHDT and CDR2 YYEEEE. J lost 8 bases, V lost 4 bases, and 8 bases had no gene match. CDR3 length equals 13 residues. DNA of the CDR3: TGTGCCAGCAGCCCAGACAGGGTCTGGGGCTACACCTTC. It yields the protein CASSPDRVWGYTF.

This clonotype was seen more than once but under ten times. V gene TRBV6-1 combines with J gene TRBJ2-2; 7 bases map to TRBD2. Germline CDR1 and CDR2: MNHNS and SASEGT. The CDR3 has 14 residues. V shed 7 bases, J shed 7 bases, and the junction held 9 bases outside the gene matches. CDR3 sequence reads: CASTLGGKDGELFF. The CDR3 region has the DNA TGTGCCAGCACTCTCGGGGGGAAGGACGGGGAGCTGTTTTTT.

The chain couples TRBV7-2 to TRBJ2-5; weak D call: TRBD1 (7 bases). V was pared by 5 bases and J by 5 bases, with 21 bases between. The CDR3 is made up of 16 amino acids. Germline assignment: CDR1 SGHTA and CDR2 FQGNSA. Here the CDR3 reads CASSPGLGGGGETQYF. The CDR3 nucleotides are TGTGCCAGCAGCCCCGGATTAGGAGGGGGCGGGGAGACCCAGTACTTC. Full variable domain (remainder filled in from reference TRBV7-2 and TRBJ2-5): GAGVSQSPSNKVTEKGKDVELRCDPISGHTALYWYRQSLGQGLEFLIYFQGNSAPDKSGLPSDRFSAERTGGSVSTLTIQRTQQEDSAVYLCASSPGLGGGGETQYFGPGTRLLVL.

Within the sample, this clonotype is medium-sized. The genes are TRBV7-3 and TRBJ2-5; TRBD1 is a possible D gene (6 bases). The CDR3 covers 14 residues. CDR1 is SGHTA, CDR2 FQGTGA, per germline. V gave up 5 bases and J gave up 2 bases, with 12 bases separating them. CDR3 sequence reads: CASSPTGLQETQYF. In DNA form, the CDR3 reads TGTGCCAGCAGCCCCACAGGGCTGCAAGAGACCCAGTACTTC.

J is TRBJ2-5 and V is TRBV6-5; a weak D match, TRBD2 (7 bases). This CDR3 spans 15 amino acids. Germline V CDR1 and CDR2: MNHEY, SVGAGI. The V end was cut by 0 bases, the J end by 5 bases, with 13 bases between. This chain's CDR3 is CASSYSIGRGETQYF. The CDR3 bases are TGTGCCAGCAGTTACTCGATTGGGAGGGGGGAGACCCAGTACTTC.

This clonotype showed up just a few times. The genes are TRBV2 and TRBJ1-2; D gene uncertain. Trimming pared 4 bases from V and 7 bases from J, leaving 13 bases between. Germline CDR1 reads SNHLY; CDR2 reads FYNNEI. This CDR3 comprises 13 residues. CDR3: CASSGQTSGGYTF. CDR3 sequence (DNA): TGTGCCAGCAGTGGGCAGACATCTGGTGGCTACACCTTC. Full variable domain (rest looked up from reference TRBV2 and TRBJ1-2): EPEVTQTPSHQVTQMGQEVILRCVPISNHLYFYWYRQILGQKVEFLVSFYNNEISEKSEIFDDQFSVERPDGSNFTLKIRSTKLEDSAMYFCASSGQTSGGYTFGSGTRLTVV.

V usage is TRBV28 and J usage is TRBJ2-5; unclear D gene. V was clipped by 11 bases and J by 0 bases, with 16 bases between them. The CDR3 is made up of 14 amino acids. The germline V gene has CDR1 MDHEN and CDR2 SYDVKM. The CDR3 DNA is TGTGCCTCACGCGTAGGGAACGACCAAGAGACCCAGTACTTC. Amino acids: CASRVGNDQETQYF. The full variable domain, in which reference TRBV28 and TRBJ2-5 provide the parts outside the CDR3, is DVKVTQSSRYLVKRTGEKVFLECVQDMDHENMFWYRQDPGLGLRLIYFSYDVKMKEKGDIPEGYSVSREKKERFSLILESASTNQTSMYLCASRVGNDQETQYFGPGTRLLVL.

The CDR3 region is CASRGVYNEQFF. CDR3 nucleotides: TGTGCCAGCAGGGGGGTCTACAATGAGCAGTTCTTC. The chain links TRBV6-1 to TRBJ2-1; D tentatively reads TRBD1 or TRBD2 (5 bases each). Germline loops: CDR1 MNHNS, CDR2 SASEGT. This CDR3 has 12 residues. V dropped 6 bases and J dropped 3 bases, with 6 bases sitting between them.

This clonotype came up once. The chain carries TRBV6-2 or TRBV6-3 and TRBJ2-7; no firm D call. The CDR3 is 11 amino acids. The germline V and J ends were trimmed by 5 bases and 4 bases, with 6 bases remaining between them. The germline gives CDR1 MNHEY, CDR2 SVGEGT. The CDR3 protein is CASSGIYEQYF. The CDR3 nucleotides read TGTGCCAGCAGTGGAATTTACGAGCAGTACTTC.

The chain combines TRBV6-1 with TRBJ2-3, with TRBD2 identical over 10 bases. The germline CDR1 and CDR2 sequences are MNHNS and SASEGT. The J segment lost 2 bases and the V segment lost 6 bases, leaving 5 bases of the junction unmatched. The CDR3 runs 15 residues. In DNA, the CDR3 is TGTGCCAGCAGCCTACTAGCGGGGACCACAGATACGCAGTATTTT. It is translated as CASSLLAGTTDTQYF.

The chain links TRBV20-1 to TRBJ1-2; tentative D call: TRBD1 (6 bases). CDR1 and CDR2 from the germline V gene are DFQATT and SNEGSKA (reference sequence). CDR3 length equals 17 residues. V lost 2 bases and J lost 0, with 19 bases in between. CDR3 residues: CSARRALQGSPNYGYTF. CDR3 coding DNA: TGCAGTGCTAGAAGGGCACTACAGGGATCCCCTAACTATGGCTACACCTTC.

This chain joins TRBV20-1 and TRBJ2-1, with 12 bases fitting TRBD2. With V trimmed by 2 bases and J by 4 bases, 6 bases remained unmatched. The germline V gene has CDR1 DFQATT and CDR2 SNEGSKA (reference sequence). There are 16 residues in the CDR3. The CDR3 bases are TGCAGTGCTAGACCTAGCGGGGGGGCTTGGTACAATGAGCAGTTCTTC. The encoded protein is CSARPSGGAWYNEQFF.

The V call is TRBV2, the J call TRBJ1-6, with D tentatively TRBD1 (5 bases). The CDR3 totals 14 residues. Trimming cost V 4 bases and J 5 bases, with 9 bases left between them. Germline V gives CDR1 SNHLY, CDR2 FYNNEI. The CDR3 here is CASSGQKDNSPLHF. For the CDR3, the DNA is TGTGCCAGCAGTGGACAGAAAGATAATTCACCCCTCCACTTT.

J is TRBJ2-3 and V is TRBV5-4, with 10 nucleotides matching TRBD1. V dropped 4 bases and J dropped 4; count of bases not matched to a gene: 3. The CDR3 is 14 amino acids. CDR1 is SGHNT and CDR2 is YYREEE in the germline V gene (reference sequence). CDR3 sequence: CASSLGQGADTQYF. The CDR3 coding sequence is TGTGCCAGCAGCCTCGGACAGGGGGCAGATACGCAGTATTTT. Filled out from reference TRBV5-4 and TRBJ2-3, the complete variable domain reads ETGVTQSPTHLIKTRGQQVTLRCSSQSGHNTVSWYQQALGQGPQFIFQYYREEENGRGNFPPRFSGLQFPNYSSELNVNALELDDSALYLCASSLGQGADTQYFGPGTRLTVL.

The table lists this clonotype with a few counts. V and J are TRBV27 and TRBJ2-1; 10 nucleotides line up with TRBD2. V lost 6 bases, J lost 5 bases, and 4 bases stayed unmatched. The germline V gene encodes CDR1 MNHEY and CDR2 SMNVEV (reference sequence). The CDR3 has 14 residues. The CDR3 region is CASRRTSGNNEQFF. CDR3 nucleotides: TGTGCCAGCAGGAGGACTAGCGGAAACAATGAGCAGTTCTTC.